This entry is about one TCR beta chain. Its cognate antigen is unknown. This entry belongs to a study of monozygotic twins with cystic fibrosis. Trimming removed 4 bases at V and 2 bases at J, with 10 bases between. CDR3 length equals 14 residues. CDR1 SNHLY and CDR2 FYNNEI come from the germline V gene. The method was immunoSEQ multiplex PCR; TCRdb's version includes in-frame clones alone and lacks a portion of them. Of fewer than 20,000 clones in the sample, around 96% were seen once. Notes on the study in general: No link emerged between shared CDR3 counts and age, concordance or severity. Clonality was generally low (median approximately 0.0094), higher in the most severe patients. Monozygotic CF twin pairs shared significantly more nucleotide-identical clonotypes than unrelated CF individuals did.

This receptor was taken from a girl aged 2 to 10 with cystic fibrosis. Material: blood. V is TRBV2 and J is TRBJ2-3; no firm D call. In nucleotides, the CDR3 is TGTGCCAGCAGTGTAGTTCACCCCACAGATACGCAGTATTTT. It yields the protein CASSVVHPTDTQYF.